These 18 T cell receptor beta chains were all obtained from the same sample, sequenced in a study of blood T cell repertoires in COVID-19. The repertoire was sequenced with immunoSEQ multiplex PCR; TCRdb's copy has only in-frame clones and lacks some. The top ten hold roughly 4.6% of the sample, which has approximately 190,000 clones, almost 85% seen once. The source material was peripheral blood. These TCRs come from a woman in her 70s with active or convalescent COVID-19.

The CDR3 here is CASKLGQAFMNTEAFF. In DNA form, the CDR3 reads TGTGCCAGCAAACTGGGACAGGCCTTTATGAACACTGAAGCTTTCTTT. The J gene is TRBJ1-1, the V gene TRBV5-5, with TRBD1 matching 8 bases. Germline lookup yields CDR1 SGHKS and CDR2 YYEKEE (reference sequence). The CDR3 runs 16 residues. V was pared by 6 bases and J by 0 bases, with 10 bases of the junction left unmatched. The whole variable domain, filled in from reference TRBV5-5 and TRBJ1-1, reads DAGVTQSPTHLIKTRGQQVTLRCSPISGHKSVSWYQQVLGQGPQFIFQYYEKEERGRGNFPDRFSARQFPNYSSELNVNALLLGDSALYLCASKLGQAFMNTEAFFGQGTRLTVV.

This rearrangement joins TRBV24-1 to TRBJ1-3; 7 bases line up with TRBD1. The CDR3 extends over 18 amino acids. Trimming took 0 bases from V and 0 from J; bases not matched to a gene: 7. Per germline, CDR1 KGHDR and CDR2 SFDVKD. The DNA for the CDR3 is TGTGCCACCAGTGATTTGCAGCGGCGGGACAGCTCTGGAAACACCATATATTTT. Amino acids: CATSDLQRRDSSGNTIYF.

The chain employs TRBV2 and TRBJ2-3; 9 nucleotides align to TRBD2. The CDR3 runs 14 residues. The V gene's germline CDR1 is SNHLY and CDR2 FYNNEI. Trimming at V came to 6 bases and at J to 1 base, leaving 2 bases not matched to a gene. CDR3 DNA: TGTGCCAGCAGATTAGCGGGGGGCACAGATACGCAGTATTTT. It is translated as CASRLAGGTDTQYF.

The CDR3 region has the DNA TGTGCCAGCTCACCCTTCGAGTCCTACGAGCAGTACTTC. Translating it yields CASSPFESYEQYF. The V gene is TRBV18, the J gene TRBJ2-7; D ambiguous. The V and J ends lost 3 bases and 1 base respectively, with 7 bases between them. Germline loops: CDR1 KGHSH, CDR2 LQKENI. The CDR3 is made up of 13 amino acids.

In its sample, this clone was seen many times. J is TRBJ2-2 and V is TRBV19; 7 positions agree with TRBD2. This CDR3 comprises 14 residues. V shed 6 bases and J 5 bases; nucleotides not matched to a gene: 6. Germline lookup yields CDR1 LNHDA and CDR2 SQIVND (reference sequence). This CDR3 is CASRSGRETGELFF. CDR3 coding DNA: TGTGCCAGTAGGTCAGGGCGGGAGACCGGGGAGCTGTTTTTT.

The CDR3 coding sequence is TGTGCCAGCAGCCAAGCTGGGACAGGGGATAATTCACCCCTCCACTTT. Protein: CASSQAGTGDNSPLHF. The rearrangement uses TRBV4-2 and TRBJ1-6, with 10 bases aligning to TRBD1. V shed 1 base and J 5 bases; nucleotides not matched to a gene: 2. The germline CDR1 and CDR2 sequences are LGHNA and YNFKEQ. The CDR3 consists of 16 residues.

This rearrangement joins TRBV6-5 to TRBJ1-2, with a possible D match to TRBD1 (5 bases). The CDR3 consists of 12 residues. Per the germline V gene, CDR1 is MNHEY and CDR2 is SVGAGI. V lost 8 bases to trimming and J lost 5 bases, with 12 bases between them. The CDR3: CASRRDSYGYTF. The CDR3 DNA reads as TGTGCCAGCCGACGGGACTCTTATGGCTACACCTTC.

This clone was detected only a few times. The rearrangement uses TRBV5-1 and TRBJ2-7, with 16 nucleotides matching TRBD2. The germline V gene encodes CDR1 SGHRS and CDR2 YFSETQ. The CDR3 has 17 amino acids. V gave up 4 bases and J gave up 1 base; unmatched junction bases: 5. The CDR3: CASSRGTSGRASYEQYF. The DNA of the CDR3 is TGCGCCAGCAGCCGAGGGACTAGCGGGAGGGCTTCCTACGAGCAGTACTTC.

This clone was seen only a few times. The genes are TRBV15 and TRBJ1-4; 7 bases line up with TRBD1. V shed 0 bases, J shed 13 bases, and the junction held 5 bases outside the gene matches. The germline gives CDR1 LNHNV, CDR2 YYDKDF (reference sequence). The CDR3 has 13 amino acids. CDR3 residues: CATSRDPTGVLFF. The CDR3 region has the DNA TGTGCCACCAGCAGAGATCCAACAGGGGTACTGTTTTTT.

This clone was seen a handful of times. The gene calls are TRBV3-1 (or the pseudogene TRBV3-2) and TRBJ2-7; 16 bases align to TRBD2. The V gene end was trimmed by 0 bases and the J gene end by 5 bases; junction bases not matched to a gene: 7. CDR3 length: 18 residues. Germline lookup yields CDR1 LGHDT and CDR2 YNNKEL (reference sequence). In DNA, the CDR3 is TGTGCCAGCAGCCAAGACCCCGGGACTAGCGGGAGGGCCGACGAGCAGTACTTC. It specifies CASSQDPGTSGRADEQYF.

V usage is TRBV6-5 and J usage is TRBJ2-4; D possibly corresponds to TRBD1 (6 bases). The germline gives CDR1 MNHEY, CDR2 SVGAGI. The CDR3 runs 15 residues. Trimming left V 6 bases short and J 4 bases short, with 16 bases between. CDR3 loop: CASSSLGHAKNIQYF. Here the CDR3 DNA reads TGTGCCAGCAGCAGCTTGGGACACGCTAAAAACATTCAGTACTTC.

V and J are TRBV4-2 and TRBJ2-1; 9 positions match TRBD2. There are 17 residues in the CDR3. CDR1 and CDR2 (germline): LGHNA, YNFKEQ. The trim removed 0 bases at V and 7 bases at J, leaving 10 bases unmatched. The CDR3 sequence: CASSQEFRGRAKNEQFF. The CDR3 nucleotides are TGTGCCAGCAGCCAAGAATTCCGCGGGAGGGCCAAGAATGAGCAGTTCTTC.

The chain uses TRBV7-6 and TRBJ2-3; the D gene is possibly TRBD2 (6 bases). V shed 1 base and J shed 3 bases, with 20 bases lying between them. The CDR3 runs to 18 residues. Germline V lookup: CDR1 SGHVS, CDR2 FNYEAQ. The DNA for the CDR3 is TGTGCCAGCAGCTTAGAGGCGGAGGGCCTTTACCAGACAGATACGCAGTATTTT. Its protein product is CASSLEAEGLYQTDTQYF.

The chain links TRBV28 to TRBJ2-7, with 10 bases identical to TRBD2. Germline CDR1 is MDHEN and CDR2 is SYDVKM. The CDR3 is made up of 16 amino acids. V was pared by 4 bases and J by 3 bases, with 9 bases of the junction left unmatched. CDR3 amino acids: CASSYPLAGDGYEQYF. The DNA for the CDR3 is TGTGCCAGCAGTTACCCTCTAGCGGGAGACGGCTACGAGCAGTACTTC.

The J gene is TRBJ2-7, the V gene TRBV13; TRBD1 is a possible D gene (6 bases). Germline loops: CDR1 PRHDT, CDR2 FYEKMQ (reference sequence). This CDR3 is built from 13 residues. V lost 5 bases to trimming and J lost 0 bases, with 8 bases between them. Here the CDR3 DNA reads TGTGCCAGCAGCGGGACACGCTCCTACGAGCAGTACTTC. Protein sequence: CASSGTRSYEQYF.

This clone was seen just once. The CDR3 DNA reads as TGTGCCAGCAGCAGGGACACCACTAACTATGGCTACACCTTC. Its protein product is CASSRDTTNYGYTF. The gene calls are TRBV9 and TRBJ1-2; a possible D gene is TRBD1 (6 bases). The germline V gene has CDR1 SGDLS and CDR2 YYNGEE. The CDR3 has 14 residues. V lost 4 bases and J 0 bases, leaving 10 bases between the germline ends.

The chain employs TRBV29-1 and TRBJ2-7, with 9 nucleotides matching TRBD1. The CDR3 is 15 residues long. After removal of 3 bases from V and 2 bases from J, the junction contained 8 bases not matched to a gene. Per the germline V gene, CDR1 is SQVTM and CDR2 is ANQGSEA. CDR3 DNA sequence: TGCAGCGTTGAGGGTTGGACAGGGGCCACCTACGAGCAGTACTTC. Translating it yields CSVEGWTGATYEQYF.

The chain links TRBV6-1 to TRBJ1-3, with D hard to call. Germline loops: CDR1 MNHNS, CDR2 SASEGT. Trimming left V 1 base short and J 5 bases short, with 9 bases between. The CDR3 consists of 14 residues. CDR3 nucleotides: TGTGCCAGCAGTGAAGGCGGCTCGAGAAACACCATATATTTT. It is translated as CASSEGGSRNTIYF.